This T cell receptor (beta chain) was sequenced during a study of control samples from healthy donors and cancer patients. The CDR3 sequence is 16 residues long. Deletions cut 4 bases from V and 6 bases from J, with 22 bases between. Germline CDR1 reads LGHDT; CDR2 reads YNNKEL (reference sequence). This clone appeared a single time. Sequencing was performed with immunoSEQ multiplex PCR; in TCRdb, only in-frame clones are kept and a portion is missing. The sample contains some 140,000 clones, roughly 90% of which appear only once. This clonotype originated in a man younger than 45 in good health. Source material: blood. V is TRBV3-1 (or the pseudogene TRBV3-2) and J is TRBJ2-7; the D call may be TRBD1 or TRBD2 (6 bases each). CDR3 residues: CASSRTKGGGRVEQYF. CDR3 bases: TGTGCCAGCAGCCGAACAAAGGGGGGAGGTCGGGTCGAGCAGTACTTC.